This T cell receptor beta chain was sequenced in a study of beta chain features in type 1 diabetes. General study findings and limits: Type 1 diabetes patients showed a moderate but significant shortening of TCRB CDR3s in all four CD4+ subsets. Patients with type 1 diabetes showed fewer VDJ junction insertions and more deletions. In comparison with healthy donors, patients had naive, central memory and Treg TCRB repertoires that appeared more similar.

Sorting gave populations that all exceeded 98% purity. V lost 5 bases and J 9 bases, leaving 5 bases between the germline ends. The CDR3 sequence is 9 residues long. Germline V gives CDR1 LGHDT, CDR2 YNNKEL (reference sequence). Since all of the isolated RNA was reverse transcribed, expressed TCRB transcripts were what got sequenced. Naive, central memory and regulatory T cell samples yielded some 3.9 million reads on average. Assay used: immunoSEQ multiplex PCR; TCRdb lists only in-frame clones, some missing. The profile shows 300,000 to 400,000 clones, around 8.5% of them singletons. This clone has more than one count but fewer than ten. Its antigen is not known.

The sample comprised central memory CD4+ T cells from blood. The chain couples TRBV3-1 (or the pseudogene TRBV3-2) to TRBJ2-7, with no clear D. This TCR came from a man aged 25-40 years with type 1 diabetes. The CDR3 loop reads CASSSWQYF. CDR3 bases: TGTGCCAGCAGCTCCTGGCAGTACTTC.